This entry lists 28 T cell receptor beta chains sequenced from one sample in a study of beta chain features in type 1 diabetes. General study points: The study found moderately but significantly shorter TCRB CDR3s in all four CD4+ subsets of Type 1 diabetes patients.

Every isolated RNA sample was fully reverse transcribed, so sequencing captured expressed TCRB transcripts. Assay used: immunoSEQ multiplex PCR; TCRdb lists only in-frame clones, some missing. The table has 250,000 to 300,000 clones, less than 30% seen once. Their specific antigens are unknown. Sequenced input: naive CD4+ T cells from blood. The receptors stem from a woman aged 25 to 39 with type 1 diabetes.

The CDR3 protein is CASSMTGGGTEAFF. CDR3 DNA sequence: TGTGCCAGTAGTATGACAGGGGGCGGCACTGAAGCTTTCTTT. V usage is TRBV19 and J usage is TRBJ1-1; 10 nucleotides line up with TRBD1. The CDR3 consists of 14 residues. CDR1 and CDR2 from the germline V gene are LNHDA and SQIVND (reference sequence). Unmatched junction bases numbered 2, after V lost 3 bases and J lost 4 bases.

The rearrangement uses TRBV5-1 and TRBJ2-1, with 7 positions matching TRBD2. This CDR3 is 17 amino acids long. Germline CDR1 SGHRS, CDR2 YFSETQ. V dropped 0 bases and J dropped 0; count of bases not matched to a gene: 6. The CDR3 loop is CASSLAGLADSYNEQFF. The CDR3 nucleotides read TGCGCCAGCAGCTTGGCCGGGCTAGCGGACTCCTACAATGAGCAGTTCTTC.

In this sample, this clone turned up a few times. V is TRBV5-1 and J is TRBJ2-1, with 7 bases that match TRBD2. This CDR3 is built from 16 residues. CDR1 is SGHRS and CDR2 is YFSETQ in the germline V gene. Losses at the gene ends were 4 bases for V and 1 base for J; bases not matched to a gene: 8. This chain's CDR3 is CASSLLPSGSYNEQFF. The DNA for the CDR3 is TGCGCCAGCAGCCTCCTCCCTAGCGGTTCCTACAATGAGCAGTTCTTC.

The CDR3: CASSIAGSPDTQYF. The CDR3 region has the DNA TGTGCCAGTAGTATAGCGGGATCCCCAGATACGCAGTATTTT. V gene TRBV19 combines with J gene TRBJ2-3, with D maybe TRBD2 (5 bases). V was clipped by 1 base and J by 4 bases, with 9 bases between them. The CDR3 is 14 residues long. CDR1 and CDR2 (germline): LNHDA, SQIVND (reference sequence). Together with reference TRBV19 and TRBJ2-3, the CDR3 gives the full variable domain: DGGITQSPKYLFRKEGQNVTLSCEQNLNHDAMYWYRQDPGQGLRLIYYSQIVNDFQKGDIAEGYSVSREKKESFPLTVTSAQKNPTAFYLCASSIAGSPDTQYFGPGTRLTVL.

This clone has just a few counts. The chain joins TRBV27 to TRBJ1-1, with a tentative D call TRBD1 (5 bases). Trimming removed 6 bases at V and 8 bases at J, with 16 bases between. CDR1 and CDR2 from the germline V gene are MNHEY and SMNVEV (reference sequence). The CDR3 is 13 amino acids. The CDR3 spells CASSLLRAGEAFF. The CDR3 DNA sequence: TGTGCCAGCAGCCTGCTTCGGGCAGGGGAAGCTTTCTTT.

This clone occurred once. The V gene is TRBV19, the J gene TRBJ2-5; perhaps TRBD2 as D (5 bases). V was clipped by 3 bases and J by 1 base, with 6 bases between them. This CDR3 contains 13 residues. The germline gives CDR1 LNHDA, CDR2 SQIVND (reference sequence). CDR3 sequence reads: CASSIGVQETQYF. The DNA of the CDR3 is TGTGCCAGTAGTATCGGGGTCCAAGAGACCCAGTACTTC.

There are a few counts of this clone. The chain combines TRBV25-1 with TRBJ2-7; D is unresolved. The V and J ends lost 4 bases and 2 bases respectively, with 9 bases between them. The CDR3 runs 13 residues. The V gene's germline CDR1 is MGHDK and CDR2 SYGVNS. The CDR3 DNA sequence: TGTGCCAGCAGTGCCCAACAGACCTACGAGCAGTACTTC. Its protein product is CASSAQQTYEQYF.

This clone turned up a few times. V is TRBV30 and J is TRBJ2-7; 7 bases match TRBD2. This CDR3 region has 16 residues. Germline CDR1 GTSNPN, CDR2 SVGIG (reference sequence). V dropped 4 bases and J dropped 4; count of bases not matched to a gene: 16. CDR3 coding DNA: TGTGCCTGGAAAAAGTTTGGCGGGAGTCTTTCGTACGAGCAGTACTTC. Protein: CAWKKFGGSLSYEQYF.

This clone was seen a handful of times. The rearrangement uses TRBV28 and TRBJ2-3, with TRBD2 matching over 9 bases. The CDR3 length is 16 residues. V was pared by 5 bases and J by 6 bases, with 12 bases of the junction left unmatched. Germline V gives CDR1 MDHEN, CDR2 SYDVKM. The CDR3, as DNA: TGTGCCAGCAGTCTCACCTCCGGCGGGAGGGTGGATACGCAGTATTTT. Translating gives CASSLTSGGRVDTQYF.

In its sample, this clone was seen a few times. Germline is not matched at one junction end, which may reflect a read error. The gene calls are TRBV6-6 and TRBJ2-1, with TRBD1 identical over 7 bases. The CDR3 consists of 15 residues. Germline CDR1 MNHNY, CDR2 SVGAGI (reference sequence). The CDR3 loop is CASSYPGWNRDSALF. The CDR3, as DNA: TGTGCCAGCAGTTACCCGGGCTGGAACCGGGACAGTGCTCTCTTC.

The CDR3 coding sequence is TGTGCCAGTAGTATCCAGCGGGATTCCTACGAGCAGTACTTC. Translated, it gives CASSIQRDSYEQYF. V and J are TRBV19 and TRBJ2-7, with TRBD2 matching 7 bases. V was clipped by 3 bases and J by 1 base; unmatched bases: 3. The CDR3 length is 14 residues. Germline CDR1 is LNHDA and CDR2 is SQIVND (reference sequence).

The V gene is TRBV12-5, the J gene TRBJ1-2; D call uncertain. Germline CDR1 and CDR2: LGHNT and FRNRAP. CDR3 length: 14 amino acids. Deletions cut 3 bases from V and 7 bases from J, with 15 bases between. CDR3 sequence: CASGLGADLIGYTF. For the CDR3, the DNA is TGTGCTAGTGGTTTAGGCGCGGACTTAATTGGCTACACCTTC.

The V call is TRBV5-4, the J call TRBJ2-7; D possibly corresponds to TRBD1 (6 bases). V lost 1 base and J lost 5, with 19 bases in between. Germline V gene sequence: CDR1 SGHNT, CDR2 YYREEE (reference sequence). This CDR3 comprises 16 residues. CDR3 sequence: CASSLRVGTQVDEQYF. For the CDR3, the DNA is TGTGCCAGCAGCTTGAGAGTCGGGACACAGGTCGACGAGCAGTACTTC.

This clone showed up just a few times. The chain uses TRBV7-2 and TRBJ2-1, with 11 nucleotides matching TRBD2. The CDR3 runs to 15 residues. Germline CDR1 is SGHTA and CDR2 is FQGNSA. Germline trimming cut 5 bases from V and 3 bases from J; bases unmatched to any gene: 3. CDR3 sequence (DNA): TGTGCCAGCAGCGTGACTAGCGGGATCTACAATGAGCAGTTCTTC. Its translation is CASSVTSGIYNEQFF.

The chain employs TRBV29-1 and TRBJ2-7; 8 positions agree with TRBD1. Germline CDR1 reads SQVTM; CDR2 reads ANQGSEA. V shed 5 bases, J shed 5 bases, and the junction held 14 bases outside the gene matches. The CDR3 contains 15 residues. Here the CDR3 reads CSVNPADRVDHEQYF. The CDR3 DNA sequence: TGCAGCGTTAACCCAGCGGACAGGGTGGACCACGAGCAGTACTTC.

This clone has only a few counts. This chain connects TRBV14 to TRBJ2-1, with unresolved D. Germline CDR1 is SGHDN and CDR2 is FVKESK. V lost 5 bases to trimming and J lost 9 bases, with 11 bases between them. This CDR3 comprises 12 residues. The CDR3 coding sequence is TGTGCCAGCAGCTTCTCGGGTAGTGAGCAGTTCTTC. Residues: CASSFSGSEQFF.

This clone was counted only a few times. The V gene is TRBV28, the J gene TRBJ1-1; 9 bases are a match to TRBD1. Germline trimming cut 6 bases from V and 3 bases from J; bases unmatched to any gene: 5. This CDR3 is 14 amino acids long. Germline CDR1 is MDHEN and CDR2 is SYDVKM. CDR3: CASSMDRGDTEAFF. In DNA form, the CDR3 reads TGTGCCAGCAGCATGGACAGGGGAGACACTGAAGCTTTCTTT.

The chain carries TRBV5-6 and TRBJ2-1; 11 bases align to TRBD2. CDR1 is SGHDT, CDR2 YYEEEE, per germline. V gave up 1 base and J gave up 3 bases; unmatched junction bases: 3. The CDR3 is made up of 16 amino acids. This CDR3 is CASSLPLAGGYNEQFF. The CDR3 coding sequence is TGTGCCAGCAGCTTGCCGCTAGCGGGAGGCTACAATGAGCAGTTCTTC. Full variable domain (remainder filled in from reference TRBV5-6 and TRBJ2-1): DAGVTQSPTHLIKTRGQQVTLRCSPKSGHDTVSWYQQALGQGPQFIFQYYEEEERQRGNFPDRFSGHQFPNYSSELNVNALLLGDSALYLCASSLPLAGGYNEQFFGPGTRLTVL.

This clone appeared a few times. V is TRBV2 and J is TRBJ2-7, with 9 bases fitting TRBD2. CDR3 length equals 12 residues. Per the germline V gene, CDR1 is SNHLY and CDR2 is FYNNEI. The ends lost 6 bases at V and 7 bases at J; junction bases unmatched: 4. CDR3 amino acids: CASRRLADEQYF. The CDR3 DNA reads as TGTGCCAGCAGGAGACTAGCGGATGAGCAGTACTTC.

The chain joins TRBV7-8 to TRBJ2-3, with TRBD1 matching 10 bases. The CDR3 sequence is 14 residues long. Germline-derived CDR1 and CDR2 are SGHVS and FQNEAQ. V shed 4 bases and J 7 bases; nucleotides not matched to a gene: 5. CDR3 loop: CASSSRDRGNTQYF. The CDR3 bases are TGTGCCAGCAGCTCGAGGGACAGGGGAAATACGCAGTATTTT. Based on the CDR3 plus reference TRBV7-8 and TRBJ2-3, the full variable domain is GAGVSQSPRYKVAKRGQDVALRCDPISGHVSLFWYQQALGQGPEFLTYFQNEAQLDKSGLPSDRFFAERPEGSVSTLKIQRTQQEDSAVYLCASSSRDRGNTQYFGPGTRLTVL.

This clone was seen only a few times. The rearrangement joins TRBV5-4 to TRBJ2-3; 9 bases map to TRBD1. This CDR3 spans 14 amino acids. Unmatched junction bases numbered 10, after V lost 9 bases and J lost 5 bases. The V gene's germline CDR1 is SGHNT and CDR2 YYREEE (reference sequence). The CDR3 sequence: CATARTGAQDTQYF. DNA for the CDR3: TGTGCCACAGCCCGGACAGGGGCCCAAGATACGCAGTATTTT. Complete variable domain (other parts from reference TRBV5-4 and TRBJ2-3): ETGVTQSPTHLIKTRGQQVTLRCSSQSGHNTVSWYQQALGQGPQFIFQYYREEENGRGNFPPRFSGLQFPNYSSELNVNALELDDSALYLCATARTGAQDTQYFGPGTRLTVL.

This clone was picked up a small number of times. This chain joins TRBV27 and TRBJ2-5; maybe TRBD1 (6 bases). The germline V gene has CDR1 MNHEY and CDR2 SMNVEV (reference sequence). Deletions cut 7 bases from V and 2 bases from J, with 14 bases between. There are 14 residues in the CDR3. CDR3: CASNVRGRQETQYF. The CDR3 DNA reads TGTGCCAGCAATGTCAGGGGAAGACAAGAGACCCAGTACTTC.

The CDR3 DNA reads TGCGCCAGCAGCTTGGGGGGGACAGGGGATGAAAAACTGTTTTTT. This codes for CASSLGGTGDEKLFF. This sequence joins TRBV5-1 and TRBJ1-4; 10 positions match TRBD1. The CDR3 has 15 amino acids. Germline V gene lookup returns CDR1 SGHRS and CDR2 YFSETQ. The V gene end was trimmed by 0 bases and the J gene end by 6 bases; junction bases not matched to a gene: 2.

V is TRBV15 and J is TRBJ2-7, with a tentative D call TRBD1 (7 bases). The CDR3 spans 15 residues. Germline CDR1 and CDR2: LNHNV and YYDKDF (reference sequence). The V gene lost 1 base and the J gene lost 5 bases, with 15 bases spanning the gap. The CDR3 sequence: CATSRVKAGGNEQYF. DNA of the CDR3: TGTGCCACCAGCAGAGTAAAGGCAGGGGGGAACGAGCAGTACTTC.

The V call is TRBV30, the J call TRBJ2-7, with 11 bases that match TRBD2. The CDR3 is made up of 13 amino acids. The germline gives CDR1 GTSNPN, CDR2 SVGIG (reference sequence). J gave up 6 bases and V 0 bases, and 1 base lay outside the gene matches. CDR3 DNA: TGTGCCTGGAGTGTCCTAGCGGGAGGCGAGCAGTACTTC. It specifies CAWSVLAGGEQYF.

This chain links TRBV28 with TRBJ2-7; perhaps TRBD1 as D (5 bases). The V end lost 6 bases, the J end lost 0 bases, and 21 bases lay between the germline ends. This CDR3 is built from 17 residues. CDR1 and CDR2 from the germline V gene are MDHEN and SYDVKM. The CDR3 reads CASSALDSLRSSYEQYF. The CDR3, as DNA: TGTGCCAGCAGCGCTTTAGACAGTTTACGATCCTCCTACGAGCAGTACTTC.

The V call is TRBV5-1, the J call TRBJ2-2; the match to TRBD2 covers 12 bases. J gave up 7 bases and V 4 bases, and 8 bases lay outside the gene matches. Germline CDR1 SGHRS, CDR2 YFSETQ. CDR3 length: 16 residues. CDR3 amino acids: CASSVLAGGPRGELFF. The CDR3 DNA is TGCGCCAGCAGCGTCCTAGCGGGAGGGCCACGCGGGGAGCTGTTTTTT.

This clone appeared a few times. J is TRBJ2-2 and V is TRBV29-1, with 7 bases fitting TRBD2. CDR1 is SQVTM, CDR2 ANQGSEA, per germline. V lost 2 bases and J lost 4; bases outside the gene matches: 1. There are 13 residues in the CDR3. The CDR3 loop reads CSVEWEGTGELFF. Written as DNA, the CDR3 is TGCAGCGTTGAATGGGAGGGCACCGGGGAGCTGTTTTTT.